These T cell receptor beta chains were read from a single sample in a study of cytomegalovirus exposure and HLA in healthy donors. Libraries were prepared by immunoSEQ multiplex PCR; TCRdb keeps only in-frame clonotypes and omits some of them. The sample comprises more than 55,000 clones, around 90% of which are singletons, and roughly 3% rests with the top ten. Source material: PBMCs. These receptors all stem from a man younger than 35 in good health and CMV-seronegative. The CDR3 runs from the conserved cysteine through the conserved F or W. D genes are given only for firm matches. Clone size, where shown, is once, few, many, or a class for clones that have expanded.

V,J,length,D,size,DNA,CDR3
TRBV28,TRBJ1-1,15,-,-,TGTGCCAGCAGCCGTACCCCGGGACTGGACACTGAAGCTTTCTTT,CASSRTPGLDTEAFF
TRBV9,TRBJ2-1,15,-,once,TGTGCCAGCAGCGAGAGAGGGAGCTCCTACAATGAGCAGTTCTTC,CASSERGSSYNEQFF
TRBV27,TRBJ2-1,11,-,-,TGTGCCAGCCGCGCTAACAATGAGCAGTTCTTC,CASRANNEQFF
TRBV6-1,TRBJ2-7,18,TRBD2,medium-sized,TGTGCCAGCAGTGATGAAGGAAGGACTAGCGGGGCCCTATTGGAGCAGTACTTC,CASSDEGRTSGALLEQYF
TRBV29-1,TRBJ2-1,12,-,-,TGCAGTGTAACCATGATGACAGACATACAGTTCTTC,CSVTMMTDIQFF
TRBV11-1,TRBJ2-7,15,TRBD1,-,TGTGCCAGCAGCTTAGAGACAGGGAGCCAATACGAGCAGTACTTC,CASSLETGSQYEQYF
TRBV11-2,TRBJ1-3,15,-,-,TGTGCCAGCAGCCCCATAGGGGGCTCTGGAAACACCATATATTTT,CASSPIGGSGNTIYF
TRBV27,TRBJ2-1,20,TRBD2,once,TGTGCCAGCAGTTTCCCCGTCAGCCGGGTTAGCGGGAGCTCCTACAATGAGCAGTTCTTC,CASSFPVSRVSGSSYNEQFF
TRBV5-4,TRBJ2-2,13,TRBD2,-,TGTGCCAGCAGCAGTCCTAGCGGCGGGGAGCTGTTTTTT,CASSSPSGGELFF
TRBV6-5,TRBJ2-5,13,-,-,TGTGCCAGCGGAGATAGCGGCCAAGAGACCCAGTACTTC,CASGDSGQETQYF
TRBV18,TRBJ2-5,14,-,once,TGTGCCAGCTCACCGGGACATTCGGGAGAGACCCAGTACTTC,CASSPGHSGETQYF
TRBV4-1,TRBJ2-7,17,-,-,TGCGCCAGCAGCCCCTCCCCCTCGCCGGCGGGGTCCTACGAGCAGTACTTC,CASSPSPSPAGSYEQYF
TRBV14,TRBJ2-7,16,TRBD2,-,TGTGCCAGCAGCCCAACCCCCGCCGCGGGAGGGGAAAAGCAGTACTTC,CASSPTPAAGGEKQYF
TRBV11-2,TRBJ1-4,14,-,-,TGTGCCAGCAGCTCCCGACAGGCTAATGAAAAACTGTTTTTT,CASSSRQANEKLFF
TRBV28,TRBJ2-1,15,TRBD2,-,TGTGCCAGCACCCTCTCCGGGACTAGCGGGAGAAAGCAGTTCTTC,CASTLSGTSGRKQFF
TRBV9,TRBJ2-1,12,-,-,TGTGCCAGCAGCGTAGACACAGTTGAGCAGTTCTTC,CASSVDTVEQFF
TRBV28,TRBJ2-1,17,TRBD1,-,TGTGCCAGCACCACGCCGGGACAGGGGGCGGATAGCGATGAGCAGTTCTTC,CASTTPGQGADSDEQFF
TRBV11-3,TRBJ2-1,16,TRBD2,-,TGTGCCAGCAGCTTAACTAGCGGGAGGATTCAAAATGAGCAGTTCTTC,CASSLTSGRIQNEQFF
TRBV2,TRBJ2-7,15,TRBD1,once,TGTGCCAGCAGGGGCGGACAGGTTAGGGGTTACGAGCAGTACTTC,CASRGGQVRGYEQYF
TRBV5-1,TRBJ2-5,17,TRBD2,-,TGCGCCAGCAGCTTGAACGGTTTGGGACTAGCGGGAGTGTCCCCATACTTC,CASSLNGLGLAGVSPYF
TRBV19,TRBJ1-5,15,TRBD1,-,TGTGCCAGTAGTATTGGGGCAGGGGGAGATCAGCCCCAGCATTTT,CASSIGAGGDQPQHF
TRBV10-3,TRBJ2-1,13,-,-,TGTGCCATCAGTGAGAACAGGTACAATGAGCAGTTCTTC,CAISENRYNEQFF
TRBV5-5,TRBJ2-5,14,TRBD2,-,TGTGCCAGCAGCTTGGAGTCCGGGAGGGAGACCCAGTACTTC,CASSLESGRETQYF
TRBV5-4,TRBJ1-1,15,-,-,TGTGCCAGCAGCTTGGCGGCAGGGCGGAACACTGAAGCTTTCTTT,CASSLAAGRNTEAFF
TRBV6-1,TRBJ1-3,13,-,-,TGTGCCAGCAGTGAAAGGTCCAGGTACACCATATATTTT,CASSERSRYTIYF
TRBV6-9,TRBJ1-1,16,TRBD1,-,TGTGCCAGCAGTTATAAACCGGGACAGATTAACACTGAAGCTTTCTTT,CASSYKPGQINTEAFF
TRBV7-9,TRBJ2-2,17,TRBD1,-,TGTGCCAGCAGCTTAGCTAGACAGGGAATACGAACCGGGGAGCTGTTTTTT,CASSLARQGIRTGELFF
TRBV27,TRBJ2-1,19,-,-,TGTGCCAGCAGTGTCGTACCGCTGACAGGTAGGCTGGGAAACAATGAGCAGTTCTTC,CASSVVPLTGRLGNNEQFF